The present T cell receptor (beta chain) was sequenced within a study of blood T cell repertoires in COVID-19. Study-wide background: The United States, Italy and Spain supplied acute and convalescent COVID-19 samples. In each case, the material was cDNA or gDNA derived from T cells, B-cell-depleted T cells, or PBMCs.

Some clones are missing from TCRdb's copy, which holds only in-frame ones; the method was immunoSEQ multiplex PCR. The data hold approximately 160,000 clones, with 90% to 95% observed a single time. The CDR3 extends over 16 amino acids. Germline lookup yields CDR1 SGHKS and CDR2 YYEKEE (reference sequence). The J segment lost 8 bases and the V segment lost 3 bases, leaving 8 bases of the junction unmatched. The specimen was peripheral blood. The V and J genes are TRBV5-5 and TRBJ1-6, with 10 positions matching TRBD1. The sequence derives from an older woman with COVID-19, enrolled during active disease. CDR3 sequence reads: CASSSGTGVDDSPLHF. Written as DNA, the CDR3 is TGTGCCAGCAGCTCCGGGACAGGGGTCGACGATTCACCCCTCCACTTT.